The T cell receptor (beta chain) described here comes from a study of Ad26.COV2.S vaccination and SARS-CoV-2 variants. In the study overall: Each vaccinee took Ad26.COV2.S intramuscularly, once or twice 56 days apart.

Some clones are missing from TCRdb's copy, which holds only in-frame ones; the method was immunoSEQ multiplex PCR. The sample has hundreds of thousands of clones; roughly 90% are singletons. Germline V gene sequence: CDR1 LGHDT, CDR2 YNNKEL (reference sequence). V lost 5 bases to trimming and J lost 1 base, with 16 bases between them. The CDR3 sequence is 16 residues long. Treatment specified: 19 received Ad26.COV2.S at low or high dose, single or two shots; roughly five received placebo; per-sample allocation not given. Sampling was done on day 63 after the first vaccine or placebo injection. Aged 18-55 years, donor was enrolled in Boston in 2020. An Ad26 vector was used to express Wuhan-strain SARS-CoV-2 spike as the vaccine.

This clonotype was sampled from a person between 18 and 65 years old who received the Ad26.COV2.S COVID-19 vaccine or a placebo. The chain recombines TRBV3-1 (or the pseudogene TRBV3-2) with TRBJ2-3; perhaps D is TRBD1 or TRBD2 (5 bases each). Sample: peripheral blood, taken in a trial of Ad26.COV2.S vaccine versus placebo. The CDR3 coding sequence is TGTGCCAGCAGCGTCCGGGACGGCTTTGGCACAGATACGCAGTATTTT. It specifies CASSVRDGFGTDTQYF.